The entry below gives a single T cell receptor (beta chain) sequence along with its context. Its antigen is unknown. Unique molecular identifiers had been added to the TCR beta cDNA libraries. MiXCR, run by TCRdb on the PCR reads, gives a single entry per CDR3 protein. The sample lists just over 250,000 distinct CDR3 sequences; about 38% were seen once. The data are from a study of post-analysis software for immune sequencing data. Findings and caveats of the study: Elevated frequency relative to controls characterized four to six TRBV segments in patients, TRBV5-6, TRBV5-1 and TRBV20-1 among them.

V lost 10 bases, J lost 0 bases, and 10 bases lay in between. This CDR3 region has 13 residues. From germline, CDR1 is KGHDR and CDR2 SFDVKD. This chain links TRBV24-1 with TRBJ2-3; no reliable D call. The sample consisted of blood. The clonotype comes from a girl between 10 and 17 years old with multiple sclerosis. The CDR3: CATARTSTDTQYF. The CDR3, as DNA: TGTGCCACGGCTCGAACTAGCACAGATACGCAGTATTTT.